Listed here are 28 T cell receptor beta chains from one sample, sequenced in a study of CD4 T cells in relation to SARS-CoV-2 and coronaviruses. Before the COVID-19 pandemic, during about 2010-2018, CD4+ T cells were taken from unexposed donors. The assay was immunoSEQ multiplex PCR, and TCRdb's table has in-frame clones only and misses some. The table lists 55,000 to 70,000 clones, just over 90% of them singletons. Source material: naive CD4+ T cells from PBMCs. Subset denoted: naive CD4+ T cells isolated by negative enrichment. The source of these receptors is a human donor in good health.

The gene calls are TRBV5-4 and TRBJ1-2, with 7 positions matching TRBD1. This CDR3 region has 15 residues. J was trimmed by 5 bases and V by 3 bases; bases with no gene match: 10. CDR1 SGHNT and CDR2 YYREEE come from the germline V gene (reference sequence). The CDR3 nucleotides are TGTGCCAGCAGCTCCACCCCGACAGGGATGTATGGCTACACCTTC. This translates into CASSSTPTGMYGYTF. Drawing the rest from reference TRBV5-4 and TRBJ1-2, the complete variable domain is ETGVTQSPTHLIKTRGQQVTLRCSSQSGHNTVSWYQQALGQGPQFIFQYYREEENGRGNFPPRFSGLQFPNYSSELNVNALELDDSALYLCASSSTPTGMYGYTFGSGTRLTVV.

This clone was seen once. The J gene is TRBJ1-2, the V gene TRBV7-6; tentatively, D is TRBD1 (6 bases). V was shortened by 1 base and J by 2 bases, with 14 bases between the two germline ends. This CDR3 contains 16 residues. Germline V gives CDR1 SGHVS, CDR2 FNYEAQ. CDR3 in amino acids: CASSLGRGGQNYGYTF. CDR3 nucleotides: TGTGCCAGCAGCTTAGGGAGGGGGGGCCAGAACTATGGCTACACCTTC.

The chain is built from TRBV2 and TRBJ1-4; D remains unclear. Between the trimmed V and J ends, which lost 4 bases and 5 bases, there was a span of 11 bases. Germline assignment: CDR1 SNHLY and CDR2 FYNNEI. This CDR3 region has 14 residues. The CDR3 here is CASSADSSNEKLFF. The DNA for the CDR3 is TGTGCCAGCAGTGCCGACTCTAGCAATGAAAAACTGTTTTTT.

The chain combines TRBV7-2 with TRBJ2-2; D gene ambiguous. V shed 1 base and J shed 4 bases, with 7 bases lying between them. This CDR3 is 14 amino acids long. CDR1 is SGHTA, CDR2 FQGNSA, per germline. The CDR3 coding sequence is TGTGCCAGCAGCTTAGGTCAGAGCACCGGGGAGCTGTTTTTT. It specifies CASSLGQSTGELFF. Complete variable domain (other parts from reference TRBV7-2 and TRBJ2-2): GAGVSQSPSNKVTEKGKDVELRCDPISGHTALYWYRQSLGQGLEFLIYFQGNSAPDKSGLPSDRFSAERTGGSVSTLTIQRTQQEDSAVYLCASSLGQSTGELFFGEGSRLTVL.

This chain uses TRBV24-1 with TRBJ2-5, with D tentatively TRBD1 or TRBD2 (7 bases each). Trimming left V 4 bases short and J 5 bases short, with 16 bases between. The germline V gene encodes CDR1 KGHDR and CDR2 SFDVKD. The CDR3 is made up of 15 amino acids. The CDR3 here is CATSDSGTVWETQYF. The DNA of the CDR3 is TGTGCCACCAGTGACAGCGGGACAGTATGGGAGACCCAGTACTTC.

The chain recombines TRBV28 with TRBJ1-4, with 9 nucleotides matching TRBD1. The V and J ends lost 2 bases and 8 bases, in that order; junction bases with no gene match: 6. The CDR3 runs to 15 residues. Germline V CDR1 and CDR2: MDHEN, SYDVKM. CDR3 nucleotides: TGTGCCAGCAGTTTAGAGGACAGGGGAGGCGAAAAACTGTTTTTT. The encoded protein is CASSLEDRGGEKLFF.

The chain carries TRBV28 and TRBJ1-5, with 7 bases fitting TRBD1. The CDR3 sequence is 14 residues long. Germline-derived CDR1 and CDR2 are MDHEN and SYDVKM. Germline trimming cut 11 bases from V and 0 bases from J; bases unmatched to any gene: 7. CDR3 sequence: CAHGQEYSNQPQHF. The CDR3 DNA reads as TGTGCCCATGGACAGGAGTATAGCAATCAGCCCCAGCATTTT.

This chain joins TRBV18 and TRBJ2-2, with 7 bases aligning to TRBD1. The V and J ends lost 6 bases and 0 bases, in that order; junction bases with no gene match: 1. CDR1 is KGHSH and CDR2 is LQKENI in the germline V gene. The CDR3 spans 14 residues. In DNA, the CDR3 is TGTGCCAGCTCTGGGACAGCGAACACCGGGGAGCTGTTTTTT. The encoded protein is CASSGTANTGELFF.

The chain couples TRBV11-2 to TRBJ2-2; TRBD2 agrees at 12 bases. V shed 4 bases and J 6 bases; nucleotides not matched to a gene: 0. The CDR3 covers 14 residues. The germline CDR1 and CDR2 sequences are SGHAT and FQNNGV. CDR3 residues: CASSSSGRAGELFF. The CDR3 DNA is TGTGCCAGCAGCTCTAGCGGGAGGGCCGGGGAGCTGTTTTTT.

The V and J genes are TRBV5-6 and TRBJ1-1, with D unclear. The V gene lost 1 base and the J gene lost 1 base, with 14 bases spanning the gap. Germline values: CDR1 SGHDT, CDR2 YYEEEE. The CDR3 is made up of 16 amino acids. In nucleotides, the CDR3 is TGTGCCAGCAGCTTGAGGGTCGGCGGATCGAACACTGAAGCTTTCTTT. Its translation is CASSLRVGGSNTEAFF. The whole variable domain, remainder taken from reference TRBV5-6 and TRBJ1-1, is DAGVTQSPTHLIKTRGQQVTLRCSPKSGHDTVSWYQQALGQGPQFIFQYYEEEERQRGNFPDRFSGHQFPNYSSELNVNALLLGDSALYLCASSLRVGGSNTEAFFGQGTRLTVV.

The chain employs TRBV28 and TRBJ2-3; the D is unclear. The CDR3 extends over 13 amino acids. Germline V gene data show CDR1 as MDHEN and CDR2 as SYDVKM. The V end was cut by 3 bases, the J end by 4 bases, with 8 bases between. CDR3 DNA sequence: TGTGCCAGCAGTTTTGTAACAGCAGATACGCAGTATTTT. Protein sequence: CASSFVTADTQYF.

V gene TRBV5-1 combines with J gene TRBJ1-2; 9 positions match TRBD1. V shed 0 bases and J 4 bases; nucleotides not matched to a gene: 1. This CDR3 comprises 14 residues. Germline CDR1 SGHRS, CDR2 YFSETQ. This CDR3 reads CASSLGQGGYGYTF. CDR3 DNA sequence: TGCGCCAGCAGCTTGGGACAGGGGGGCTATGGCTACACCTTC.

The chain joins TRBV30 to TRBJ2-7; a possible D gene is TRBD2 (5 bases). There are 14 residues in the CDR3. The V gene's germline CDR1 is GTSNPN and CDR2 SVGIG (reference sequence). V shed 2 bases and J shed 0 bases, with 11 bases lying between them. The DNA of the CDR3 is TGTGCCTGGAGTAGAGGGCGAAGCTCCTACGAGCAGTACTTC. Its protein product is CAWSRGRSSYEQYF.

The CDR3 coding sequence is TGCGCCAGCAGGTGGGGGACTAATGAAAAACTGTTTTTT. Its protein product is CASRWGTNEKLFF. This sequence joins TRBV5-1 and TRBJ1-4; TRBD1 might be the D (5 bases). Trimming cost V 5 bases and J 2 bases, with 7 bases left between them. The length of the CDR3 is 13 residues. Germline loops: CDR1 SGHRS, CDR2 YFSETQ.

V gene TRBV3-1 (or the pseudogene TRBV3-2) combines with J gene TRBJ1-1, with D unresolved. CDR1 is LGHDT, CDR2 YNNKEL, per germline (reference sequence). V dropped 0 bases and J dropped 1 base, with 9 bases sitting between them. CDR3 size: 15 residues. The CDR3 nucleotides are TGTGCCAGCAGCCAAGATTCTACGGGGAACACTGAAGCTTTCTTT. Amino acid sequence: CASSQDSTGNTEAFF.

This chain links TRBV10-3 with TRBJ2-7, with TRBD1 matching over 8 bases. Trimming cost V 1 base and J 7 bases; bases outside gene matches: 6. This CDR3 spans 14 amino acids. The germline V gene encodes CDR1 ENHRY and CDR2 SYGVKD. The CDR3 DNA sequence: TGTGCCATCAGTGAGTGGCAGGGGGCGGGGGAGCAGTACTTC. Amino acid sequence: CAISEWQGAGEQYF.

CDR3 coding DNA: TGTGCCAGCTCACCACCGGAGTTGGGGGTTTGGACCGGGGAGCTGTTTTTT. Amino acid sequence: CASSPPELGVWTGELFF. The chain combines TRBV18 with TRBJ2-2; D may match TRBD1 or TRBD2 (5 bases each). Trimming left V 0 bases short and J 5 bases short, with 16 bases between. Germline V lookup: CDR1 KGHSH, CDR2 LQKENI. The CDR3 extends over 17 amino acids.

The rearrangement links TRBV27 to TRBJ2-1; the D gene is possibly TRBD2 (7 bases). This CDR3 is 16 amino acids long. Per germline, CDR1 MNHEY and CDR2 SMNVEV (reference sequence). Trimming took off 7 bases at V and 3 bases at J, with 19 bases between the two ends. The CDR3 DNA sequence: TGTGCCAGCACCTTAAGAACGGGGGGCAACTACAATGAGCAGTTCTTC. Translating it yields CASTLRTGGNYNEQFF.

The V and J genes are TRBV6-7 and TRBJ2-7; 8 nucleotides match TRBD2. TRBV6-7 is placed among ORFs of uncertain function. The CDR3 covers 17 residues. V lost 9 bases to trimming and J lost 0 bases; unmatched junction nucleotides: 16. The CDR3 region is CARLNRLSGTSSYEQYF. The CDR3 region has the DNA TGTGCCAGACTCAATCGCCTTAGCGGGACAAGCTCCTACGAGCAGTACTTC.

The chain joins TRBV11-2 to TRBJ2-2, with D maybe TRBD1 (6 bases). V lost 2 bases and J 0 bases, leaving 10 bases between the germline ends. The CDR3 is 16 amino acids. Looked up from germline, CDR1 is SGHAT and CDR2 is FQNNGV. CDR3 amino acids: CASSLTGPPNTGELFF. CDR3 nucleotide sequence: TGTGCCAGCAGCTTAACAGGGCCCCCGAACACCGGGGAGCTGTTTTTT. Full variable domain (remainder filled in from reference TRBV11-2 and TRBJ2-2): EAGVAQSPRYKIIEKRQSVAFWCNPISGHATLYWYQQILGQGPKLLIQFQNNGVVDDSQLPKDRFSAERLKGVDSTLKIQPAKLEDSAVYLCASSLTGPPNTGELFFGEGSRLTVL.

V is TRBV29-1 and J is TRBJ2-1, with 12 bases fitting TRBD2. Germline values: CDR1 SQVTM, CDR2 ANQGSEA. Trimming at V came to 6 bases and at J to 9 bases, leaving 12 bases not matched to a gene. The CDR3 length is 15 residues. The CDR3 here is CSVRGASGRVGEQFF. Written as DNA, the CDR3 is TGCAGCGTGCGGGGGGCTAGCGGGAGGGTTGGTGAGCAGTTCTTC.

The chain recombines TRBV5-1 with TRBJ2-1, with TRBD2 matching 14 bases. The V segment lost 4 bases and the J segment 7 bases; nucleotides outside the gene matches: 10. The CDR3 covers 17 residues. The germline V gene has CDR1 SGHRS and CDR2 YFSETQ. In nucleotides, the CDR3 is TGCGCCAGCAGCCGGACTAGCGGGAGGAGATTGGGGAATGAGCAGTTCTTC. Translation gives CASSRTSGRRLGNEQFF.

CDR3 nucleotide sequence: TGTGCCAGCAGCTTTCGGACACACCAAGAGACCCAGTACTTC. Protein sequence: CASSFRTHQETQYF. The chain couples TRBV7-8 to TRBJ2-5; D possibly corresponds to TRBD1 (5 bases). The V gene's germline CDR1 is SGHVS and CDR2 FQNEAQ. The CDR3 spans 14 residues. V was shortened by 3 bases and J by 0 bases, with 8 bases between the two germline ends.

This clone was observed a single time. V is TRBV7-3 and J is TRBJ2-5; D may be TRBD2 (5 bases). The V end lost 2 bases, the J end lost 1 base, and 11 bases lay between the germline ends. Germline V gene data show CDR1 as SGHTA and CDR2 as FQGTGA. The CDR3 is 15 amino acids. CDR3 coding DNA: TGTGCCAGCAGCTTAGGTCTAGCCAGCCAAGAGACCCAGTACTTC. This encodes CASSLGLASQETQYF.

The CDR3 DNA follows: TGTGCCACCTCTTCCCGGGCATACAATGAGCAGTTCTTC. Translation: CATSSRAYNEQFF. The chain uses TRBV24-1 and TRBJ2-1; D unclear. This CDR3 is built from 13 residues. Trimming pared 9 bases from V and 4 bases from J, leaving 12 bases between. In germline, CDR1 is KGHDR, CDR2 SFDVKD.

The chain joins TRBV6-5 to TRBJ1-2; no clear D. V was clipped by 6 bases and J by 1 base, with 6 bases between them. Germline V gene sequence: CDR1 MNHEY, CDR2 SVGAGI. This CDR3 is built from 12 residues. The CDR3 region is CASRLVNYGYTF. CDR3 nucleotides: TGTGCCAGCAGATTGGTTAACTATGGCTACACCTTC.

CDR3 in amino acids: CASSLMQYGYTF. CDR3 bases: TGTGCCAGCAGTTTAATGCAGTATGGCTACACCTTC. V gene TRBV28 combines with J gene TRBJ1-2; D is uncertain. Trimming shortened V by 2 bases and J by 5 bases, and 6 bases separated the two germline ends. The CDR3 runs 12 residues. Germline assignment: CDR1 MDHEN and CDR2 SYDVKM.

A word on this clone: The junction does not match germline at one end; this may be a read error. The chain links TRBV19 to TRBJ1-4, with D hard to call. Germline V gene lookup returns CDR1 LNHDA and CDR2 SQIVND (reference sequence). CDR3 length equals 14 residues. CDR3 sequence reads: CASSISGKSERLFF. The CDR3 DNA is TGTGCCAGTAGTATATCCGGCAAGAGTGAAAGACTGTTTTTT.